Below are 17 T cell receptor beta chains sequenced from a single sample in a study of blood T cell repertoires in COVID-19. TCRdb's table, derived via immunoSEQ multiplex PCR, lists solely in-frame clones and lacks some. Here the sample spans approximately 140,000 clones, roughly 87% being singletons. What was sequenced was PBMCs or T cells enriched from blood (not recorded which). Source of these receptors: a woman aged 40 to 49 who had been exposed to COVID-19.

This sequence joins TRBV14 and TRBJ1-5; D is unresolved. The germline V gene encodes CDR1 SGHDN and CDR2 FVKESK. V was pared by 1 base and J by 4 bases, with 8 bases between. This CDR3 comprises 14 residues. The CDR3 here is CASSQARVNQPQHF. In nucleotides, the CDR3 is TGTGCCAGCAGCCAAGCCCGGGTAAATCAGCCCCAGCATTTT.

The chain is built from TRBV3-1 (or the pseudogene TRBV3-2) and TRBJ2-2; 8 bases line up with TRBD2. The V gene end was trimmed by 1 base and the J gene end by 0 bases; junction bases not matched to a gene: 7. The CDR3 extends over 18 amino acids. Germline V CDR1 and CDR2: LGHDT, YNNKEL (reference sequence). CDR3 residues: CASSQGTQRGTNTGELFF. In nucleotides, the CDR3 is TGTGCCAGCAGCCAAGGGACCCAGCGGGGGACGAACACCGGGGAGCTGTTTTTT.

CDR3 in DNA: TGTGCCAGCAGTTTCTCTCTTTCCGGGACAGGCTACAATGAGCAGTTCTTC. It is translated as CASSFSLSGTGYNEQFF. The V call is TRBV28, the J call TRBJ2-1; 8 nucleotides agree with TRBD1. Germline trimming cut 3 bases from V and 3 bases from J; bases unmatched to any gene: 10. CDR3 length: 17 residues. The germline V gene has CDR1 MDHEN and CDR2 SYDVKM.

The chain joins TRBV19 to TRBJ2-3; 7 nucleotides match TRBD1. Germline loops: CDR1 LNHDA, CDR2 SQIVND (reference sequence). Trimming removed 5 bases from V and 4 bases from J; junction bases left unmatched: 24. The CDR3 consists of 20 residues. The CDR3 here is CASSEKLGLGQGRGPDTQYF. DNA for the CDR3: TGTGCCAGTAGTGAGAAGTTGGGATTGGGGCAGGGAAGGGGGCCAGATACGCAGTATTTT.

This clone was recorded once. The chain couples TRBV6-5 to TRBJ2-2; TRBD1 might be the D (5 bases). Germline lookup yields CDR1 MNHEY and CDR2 SVGAGI. This CDR3 is built from 15 residues. V lost 6 bases, J lost 1 base, and 12 bases lay in between. In nucleotides, the CDR3 is TGTGCCAGCAGATATCTACAGGAGAACACCGGGGAGCTGTTTTTT. Translating it yields CASRYLQENTGELFF.

J is TRBJ1-1 and V is TRBV7-9; 7 bases agree with TRBD1. The CDR3 length is 14 residues. The V gene's germline CDR1 is SEHNR and CDR2 FQNEAQ (reference sequence). V lost 4 bases, J lost 4 bases, and 6 bases stayed unmatched. The CDR3, as DNA: TGTGCCAGCAGCTCGACAGGGTGGACCACTGAAGCTTTCTTT. Translating gives CASSSTGWTTEAFF. Drawing the rest from reference TRBV7-9 and TRBJ1-1, the complete variable domain is DTGVSQNPRHKITKRGQNVTFRCDPISEHNRLYWYRQTLGQGPEFLTYFQNEAQLEKSRLLSDRFSAERPKGSFSTLEIQRTEQGDSAMYLCASSSTGWTTEAFFGQGTRLTVV.

The rearrangement uses TRBV28 and TRBJ2-6; D might be TRBD1 (6 bases). This CDR3 region has 12 residues. Trimming shortened V by 6 bases and J by 13 bases, and 13 bases separated the two germline ends. Germline V gives CDR1 MDHEN, CDR2 SYDVKM. DNA for the CDR3: TGTGCCAGCAGAAAATACCAGGGGGTCCTGACTTTC. Encoded protein: CASRKYQGVLTF.

This clone was detected only a few times. V is TRBV28 and J is TRBJ1-1; D is perhaps TRBD1 (5 bases). Between the trimmed V and J ends, which lost 5 bases and 2 bases, there was a span of 12 bases. The CDR3 spans 14 residues. Germline V gene lookup returns CDR1 MDHEN and CDR2 SYDVKM. The CDR3 bases are TGTGCCAGCAGTACCGCGGGACGTAACACTGAAGCTTTCTTT. The encoded protein is CASSTAGRNTEAFF.

This sequence joins TRBV15 and TRBJ2-5; TRBD2 aligns across 13 bases. V lost 1 base, J lost 2 bases, and 10 bases stayed unmatched. The CDR3 covers 19 residues. CDR1 and CDR2 (germline): LNHNV, YYDKDF (reference sequence). The DNA of the CDR3 is TGTGCCACCAGCAGAGCCCACGGGACTAGCGGGGCCAAGCAAGAGACCCAGTACTTC. This translates into CATSRAHGTSGAKQETQYF.

V usage is TRBV7-6 and J usage is TRBJ2-1, with 9 bases that match TRBD2. The CDR3 contains 15 residues. CDR1 is SGHVS, CDR2 FNYEAQ, per germline. V shed 0 bases, J shed 3 bases, and the junction held 0 bases outside the gene matches. The CDR3 DNA reads TGTGCCAGCAGCTTAGCAGCGGGAGGCTACAATGAGCAGTTCTTC. As protein: CASSLAAGGYNEQFF.

The J gene is TRBJ1-1, the V gene TRBV28; D might be TRBD1 (5 bases). Trimming took 6 bases from V and 1 from J, leaving 12 bases between them. CDR1 MDHEN and CDR2 SYDVKM come from the germline V gene. The length of the CDR3 is 14 residues. The CDR3 coding sequence is TGTGCCAGCAGACGGGGGGGATCGAACACTGAAGCTTTCTTT. This codes for CASRRGGSNTEAFF.

CDR3 nucleotides: TGTGCCAGTATGAGAGTTAGCGGGACGTCCTACAATGAGCAGTTCTTC. It translates to CASMRVSGTSYNEQFF. The chain couples TRBV19 to TRBJ2-1; 8 bases are a match to TRBD2. Unmatched junction bases numbered 9, after V lost 7 bases and J lost 1 base. Germline V lookup: CDR1 LNHDA, CDR2 SQIVND (reference sequence). CDR3 size: 16 residues.

This clone was detected only once. The chain employs TRBV7-2 and TRBJ2-1; 8 positions agree with TRBD1. V lost 1 base, J lost 8 bases, and 7 bases stayed unmatched. Germline CDR1 is SGHTA and CDR2 is FQGNSA. The CDR3 length is 15 residues. The CDR3 reads CASSLGQGAWDEQFF. In DNA, the CDR3 is TGTGCCAGCAGCTTAGGGCAGGGGGCGTGGGATGAGCAGTTCTTC.

This clone was recorded only once. The genes are TRBV5-4 and TRBJ2-1; 8 nucleotides align to TRBD2. The J segment lost 7 bases and the V segment lost 4 bases, leaving 10 bases of the junction unmatched. This CDR3 is 15 amino acids long. Germline lookup yields CDR1 SGHNT and CDR2 YYREEE (reference sequence). DNA for the CDR3: TGTGCCAGCAGCCCCAGCGGGGGTCACGTAAATGAGCAGTTCTTC. Protein: CASSPSGGHVNEQFF. The full variable domain, in which reference TRBV5-4 and TRBJ2-1 provide the parts outside the CDR3, is ETGVTQSPTHLIKTRGQQVTLRCSSQSGHNTVSWYQQALGQGPQFIFQYYREEENGRGNFPPRFSGLQFPNYSSELNVNALELDDSALYLCASSPSGGHVNEQFFGPGTRLTVL.

The chain recombines TRBV7-9 with TRBJ1-2, with D uncertain. CDR3 length: 13 residues. V lost 3 bases, J lost 1 base, and 6 bases lay in between. The germline V gene encodes CDR1 SEHNR and CDR2 FQNEAQ (reference sequence). The CDR3 reads CASSLSLNYGYTF. The CDR3 DNA reads as TGTGCCAGCAGCTTGAGCCTTAACTATGGCTACACCTTC.

This chain uses TRBV11-2 with TRBJ2-2; D is undetermined. V gave up 0 bases and J gave up 2 bases, with 7 bases separating them. CDR3 size: 15 residues. Per germline, CDR1 SGHAT and CDR2 FQNNGV. The chain's CDR3 is CASSLESVNTGELFF. CDR3 in DNA: TGTGCCAGCAGCTTAGAGTCAGTAAACACCGGGGAGCTGTTTTTT.

The chain employs TRBV27 and TRBJ1-2, with 11 bases that match TRBD1. J was trimmed by 5 bases and V by 0 bases; bases with no gene match: 2. CDR1 is MNHEY and CDR2 is SMNVEV in the germline V gene (reference sequence). This CDR3 spans 15 amino acids. The CDR3 DNA follows: TGTGCCAGCAGTTTATCCGGGACAGGGGGATATGGCTACACCTTC. As protein: CASSLSGTGGYGYTF.